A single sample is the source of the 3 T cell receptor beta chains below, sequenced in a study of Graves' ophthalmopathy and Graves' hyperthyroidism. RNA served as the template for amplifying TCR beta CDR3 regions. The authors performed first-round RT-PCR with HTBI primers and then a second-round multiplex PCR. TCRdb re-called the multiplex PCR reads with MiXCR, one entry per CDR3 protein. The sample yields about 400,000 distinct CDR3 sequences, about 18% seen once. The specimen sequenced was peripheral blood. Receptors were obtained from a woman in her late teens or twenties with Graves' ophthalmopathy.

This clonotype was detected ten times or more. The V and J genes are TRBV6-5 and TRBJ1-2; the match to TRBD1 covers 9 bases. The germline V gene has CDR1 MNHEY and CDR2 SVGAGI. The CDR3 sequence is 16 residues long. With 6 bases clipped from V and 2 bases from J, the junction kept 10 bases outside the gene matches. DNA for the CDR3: TGTGCCAGCAGCGTAACCCGACAGGGGGTAAACTATGGCTACACCTTC. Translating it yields CASSVTRQGVNYGYTF.

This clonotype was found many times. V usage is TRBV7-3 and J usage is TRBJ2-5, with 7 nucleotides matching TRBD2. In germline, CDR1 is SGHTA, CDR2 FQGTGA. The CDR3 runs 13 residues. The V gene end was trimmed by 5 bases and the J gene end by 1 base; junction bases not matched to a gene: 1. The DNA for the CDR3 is TGTGCCAGCAGCCCGGGGGGCCAAGAGACCCAGTACTTC. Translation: CASSPGGQETQYF.

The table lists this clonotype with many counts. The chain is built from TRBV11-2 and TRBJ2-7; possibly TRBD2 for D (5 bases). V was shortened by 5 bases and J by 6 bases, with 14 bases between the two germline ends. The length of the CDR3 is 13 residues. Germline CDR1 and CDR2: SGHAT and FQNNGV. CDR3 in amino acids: CASSTSPGFEQYF. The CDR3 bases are TGTGCCAGCAGCACCAGCCCGGGGTTCGAGCAGTACTTC.